One T cell receptor (beta chain) is described in this entry. Its antigen is currently unknown. These data come from a study of T-cell reconstitution after alpha-beta-depleted transplantation in children. Findings and caveats of the study: Diversity and T-cell counts at one year after transplant derived mostly from new T cells. Several hundred rapidly expanded clones from non-depleted graft cells reportedly supplied alpha-beta T cells about two months post-transplant. Surviving recipient T cells and thymic progenitors produced the high day-60 TCRbeta diversity seen in some patients.

Unique molecular identifiers were built into the TCRbeta library. TCRdb used MiXCR to reprocess the PCR reads, holding one entry per CDR3 protein. Here the sample spans around 490,000 distinct CDR3 sequences, approximately 10% being singletons. The TCR sequence derives from a female patient aged 2 to 10 who had a stem cell transplant for aplastic anemia, so the T cells may come from the graft donor. Here the sequenced sample was PBMCs, mostly from graft donor cells, taken 180 days after TCRalphabeta/CD19-depleted stem cell transplant.

The CDR3 DNA reads as TGTGCCAGCAGTTTATCCGACTTGGGGGTAGAAGCTTTCTTT. Its translation is CASSLSDLGVEAFF. The chain carries TRBV28 and TRBJ1-1, with D maybe TRBD1 (5 bases). This CDR3 has 14 residues. CDR1 and CDR2 from the germline V gene are MDHEN and SYDVKM. V lost 1 base and J lost 8, with 14 bases in between.